Below, 31 T cell receptor beta chains from the same sample are listed, as sequenced in a study of human T cells and chemical hapten exposure. Stated time point: pre-sensitization, week 0. Treatment here: therapeutic diphenylcyclopropenone sensitization with weekly scalp DPC. TCRdb reprocessed the RACE reads via MiXCR and lists one record per CDR3 protein. This sample carries about 380,000 distinct CDR3 sequences, 4.5% to 6% of them seen once, and the ten largest clones take about 2.5%. The sample in question was whole blood, obtained in connection with sensitization to the hapten diphenylcyclopropenone (DPC). The origin of the receptors is a woman aged 45-65 years with alopecia areata. Some clones in this sample may be carry-over from other donors' samples.

The rearrangement joins TRBV4-3 to TRBJ1-2; possible D gene TRBD1, 5 bases. The CDR3 has 14 amino acids. Germline V gives CDR1 LGHNA, CDR2 YSLEER. Trimming pared 0 bases from V and 6 bases from J, leaving 11 bases between. The CDR3 nucleotides read TGCGCCAGCAGCCAAGAGAAGGGGCCCCATGGCTACACCTTC. Protein sequence: CASSQEKGPHGYTF.

This clonotype was observed many times. The genes are TRBV5-5 and TRBJ1-6; no clear D. V gave up 4 bases and J gave up 8 bases, with 16 bases separating them. CDR3 length: 15 amino acids. Per the germline V gene, CDR1 is SGHKS and CDR2 is YYEKEE (reference sequence). For the CDR3, the DNA is TGTGCCAGCAGCCCCGGTCCGTCGGGGTATTCACCCCTCCACTTT. As protein: CASSPGPSGYSPLHF.

This clonotype was seen a handful of times. The chain uses TRBV6-2 or TRBV6-3 and TRBJ1-3, with 7 bases lining up with TRBD1. Germline V CDR1 and CDR2: MNHEY, SVGEGT. J lost 0 bases, V lost 2 bases, and 4 bases had no gene match. CDR3 length equals 16 residues. Here the CDR3 reads CASSYPRGSSGNTIYF. CDR3 sequence (DNA): TGTGCCAGCAGTTACCCCAGGGGGAGCTCTGGAAACACCATATATTTT.

The chain employs TRBV6-1 and TRBJ1-2; D gene uncertain. Trimming took 6 bases from V and 10 from J, leaving 9 bases between them. CDR1 is MNHNS, CDR2 SASEGT, per germline. The CDR3 is 10 residues long. CDR3 nucleotide sequence: TGTGCCAGCAGCGGGAGTGTCTACACCTTC. Protein product: CASSGSVYTF.

This chain connects TRBV5-4 to TRBJ2-5, with a possible D match to TRBD2 (6 bases). This CDR3 comprises 17 residues. V was clipped by 4 bases and J by 2 bases, with 21 bases between them. Germline values: CDR1 SGHNT, CDR2 YYREEE (reference sequence). DNA of the CDR3: TGTGCCAGCAGCCCCGAGCCCCGGCTAGCGTCACAAGAGACCCAGTACTTC. As protein: CASSPEPRLASQETQYF.

This clonotype was detected many times. This chain joins TRBV4-1 and TRBJ2-3; D uncertain. The germline V gene has CDR1 MGHRA and CDR2 YSYEKL. This CDR3 contains 15 residues. The ends were cut back, 1 base at V and 0 bases at J, with 8 bases in the middle. The CDR3 nucleotides are TGCGCCAGCAGCCAAGGACAAGTTAGCACAGATACGCAGTATTTT. Residues: CASSQGQVSTDTQYF.

This sequence joins TRBV5-1 and TRBJ1-2; TRBD1 might be the D (5 bases). CDR1 and CDR2 from the germline V gene are SGHRS and YFSETQ. V was cut by 1 base and J by 4 bases, with 14 bases left in between. The CDR3 sequence is 15 residues long. The CDR3 spells CASSLYEGTLYGYTF. The CDR3, as DNA: TGCGCCAGCAGCTTGTATGAGGGGACCCTCTATGGCTACACCTTC. Based on the CDR3 plus reference TRBV5-1 and TRBJ1-2, the full variable domain is KAGVTQTPRYLIKTRGQQVTLSCSPISGHRSVSWYQQTPGQGLQFLFEYFSETQRNKGNFPGRFSGRQFSNSRSEMNVSTLELGDSALYLCASSLYEGTLYGYTFGSGTRLTVV.

This clonotype was observed many times. V usage is TRBV7-9 and J usage is TRBJ1-1, with 8 positions matching TRBD1. V lost 10 bases, J lost 6 bases, and 19 bases stayed unmatched. Looked up from germline, CDR1 is SEHNR and CDR2 is FQNEAQ (reference sequence). This CDR3 contains 16 residues. CDR3 coding DNA: TGTGCCATTTTGCCCCGGACAGGGTCCGAACGCGCTGAAGCTTTCTTT. Residues: CAILPRTGSERAEAFF. The whole variable domain, remainder taken from reference TRBV7-9 and TRBJ1-1, is DTGVSQNPRHKITKRGQNVTFRCDPISEHNRLYWYRQTLGQGPEFLTYFQNEAQLEKSRLLSDRFSAERPKGSFSTLEIQRTEQGDSAMYLCAILPRTGSERAEAFFGQGTRLTVV.

In this sample, this clonotype turned up a few times. The rearrangement uses TRBV14 and TRBJ2-7, with D perhaps TRBD1 (5 bases). CDR3 size: 15 residues. Germline V lookup: CDR1 SGHDN, CDR2 FVKESK. V dropped 3 bases and J dropped 2 bases, with 14 bases sitting between them. The CDR3 here is CASSHRGSPPYEQYF. Here the CDR3 DNA reads TGTGCCAGCAGCCATAGGGGTTCGCCTCCCTACGAGCAGTACTTC.

This clonotype has a count of ten or more. The V and J genes are TRBV19 and TRBJ1-2; the D is unclear. Germline V lookup: CDR1 LNHDA, CDR2 SQIVND (reference sequence). This CDR3 spans 15 amino acids. V lost 3 bases to trimming and J lost 6 bases, with 17 bases between them. The CDR3 DNA sequence: TGTGCCAGTAGTATTCTGATCGGAGAAAGGGATGGCTACACCTTC. Amino acids: CASSILIGERDGYTF. The full variable domain, its missing parts supplied by reference TRBV19 and TRBJ1-2, is DGGITQSPKYLFRKEGQNVTLSCEQNLNHDAMYWYRQDPGQGLRLIYYSQIVNDFQKGDIAEGYSVSREKKESFPLTVTSAQKNPTAFYLCASSILIGERDGYTFGSGTRLTVV.

This clonotype was picked up many times. The chain recombines TRBV3-1 with TRBJ1-2; D remains ambiguous. The germline V and J ends were trimmed by 4 bases and 5 bases, with 8 bases remaining between them. Germline V lookup: CDR1 LGHDT, CDR2 YNNKEL (reference sequence). The CDR3 extends over 12 amino acids. The CDR3 is CASSRDTYGYTF. Here the CDR3 DNA reads TGTGCCAGCAGCCGAGACACTTATGGCTACACCTTC.

This clonotype was detected ten times or more. The V gene is TRBV27, the J gene TRBJ2-6; no firm D call. CDR3 length equals 17 residues. The germline V gene encodes CDR1 MNHEY and CDR2 SMNVEV (reference sequence). The germline V and J ends were trimmed by 4 bases and 2 bases, with 15 bases remaining between them. The CDR3 region has the DNA TGTGCCAGCAGTTGGACCCTTAACCCAGCTGGGGCCAACGTCCTGACTTTC. Amino acids: CASSWTLNPAGANVLTF.

This rearrangement joins TRBV28 to TRBJ2-3, with D possibly matching TRBD2 (6 bases). This CDR3 contains 16 residues. Germline-derived CDR1 and CDR2 are MDHEN and SYDVKM. V lost 6 bases and J lost 1, with 17 bases in between. DNA for the CDR3: TGTGCCAGCAGCCCCCTTGGGGACTTAGGCACAGATACGCAGTATTTT. Translated, it gives CASSPLGDLGTDTQYF.

This clonotype was observed at least ten times. The V gene is TRBV29-1, the J gene TRBJ1-1; D remains ambiguous. Trimming cost V 4 bases and J 10 bases, with 10 bases left between them. This CDR3 is built from 10 residues. CDR1 and CDR2 (germline): SQVTM, ANQGSEA. Here the CDR3 DNA reads TGCAGCGTTGTAACCACGGGAGCTTTCTTT. Protein sequence: CSVVTTGAFF.

This clonotype has a handful of counts. CDR3 residues: CASSQGGLRNIQYF. CDR3 nucleotides: TGTGCCAGCAGCCAAGGGGGGCTGAGAAACATTCAGTACTTC. The rearrangement uses TRBV3-1 and TRBJ2-4; possibly TRBD1 for D (6 bases). CDR3 size: 14 residues. Deletions cut 1 base from V and 6 bases from J, with 10 bases between. Germline V lookup: CDR1 LGHDT, CDR2 YNNKEL (reference sequence).

This clonotype was recorded many times. The rearrangement joins TRBV4-2 to TRBJ2-7; 8 nucleotides align to TRBD1. The germline V gene encodes CDR1 LGHNA and CDR2 YNFKEQ. J lost 2 bases, V lost 4 bases, and 7 bases had no gene match. The CDR3 covers 15 residues. CDR3 region: CASSPRDRSAYEQYF. The CDR3 nucleotides are TGTGCCAGCAGCCCCAGGGACAGGAGCGCCTACGAGCAGTACTTC.

This clonotype has more than one count but fewer than ten. The chain recombines TRBV5-4 with TRBJ2-7; 8 bases fit TRBD2. The trim removed 0 bases at V and 5 bases at J, leaving 7 bases unmatched. Germline V gene sequence: CDR1 SGHNT, CDR2 YYREEE (reference sequence). The CDR3 contains 15 residues. CDR3 nucleotides: TGTGCCAGCAGCTTGGACGGGAGGGGGAAGAACGAGCAGTACTTC. It is translated as CASSLDGRGKNEQYF.

The chain has TRBV29-1 and TRBJ1-2, with unresolved D. Trimming shortened V by 1 base and J by 4 bases, and 10 bases separated the two germline ends. Germline V CDR1 and CDR2: SQVTM, ANQGSEA. The CDR3 contains 13 residues. CDR3 protein: CSVEVYSPYGYTF. Written as DNA, the CDR3 is TGCAGCGTTGAAGTTTACAGCCCCTATGGCTACACCTTC.

The chain is built from TRBV7-9 and TRBJ1-4, with D tentatively TRBD1 (6 bases). CDR1 SEHNR and CDR2 FQNEAQ come from the germline V gene (reference sequence). The CDR3 is 14 residues long. V lost 6 bases, J lost 1 base, and 9 bases lay in between. Here the CDR3 DNA reads TGTGCCAGCAGACAACAGGGAACTAATGAAAAACTGTTTTTT. Its translation is CASRQQGTNEKLFF.

This clonotype was seen more than once but under ten times. The chain links TRBV12-3 or TRBV12-4 to TRBJ2-1; possibly TRBD2 for D (6 bases). This CDR3 has 16 amino acids. V lost 1 base to trimming and J lost 7 bases, with 17 bases between them. The CDR3 region has the DNA TGTGCCAGCAGTTTAGGCTGGGCGGGATCGGGGAATGAGCAGTTCTTC. Protein product: CASSLGWAGSGNEQFF.

This clonotype was counted between two and nine times. This sequence joins TRBV10-3 and TRBJ2-7; a weak D match, TRBD1 (5 bases). The V gene's germline CDR1 is ENHRY and CDR2 SYGVKD. The length of the CDR3 is 14 residues. Between the trimmed V and J ends, which lost 4 bases and 7 bases, there was a span of 17 bases. This chain's CDR3 is CAISGGDRPLEQYF. The CDR3 coding sequence is TGTGCCATCAGTGGGGGTGACAGACCTCTGGAGCAGTACTTC.

This clonotype was seen once. V gene TRBV3-1 combines with J gene TRBJ2-7; TRBD2 agrees at 9 bases. In germline, CDR1 is LGHDT, CDR2 YNNKEL (reference sequence). This CDR3 comprises 14 residues. The ends lost 3 bases at V and 6 bases at J; junction bases unmatched: 6. CDR3 sequence reads: CASSHPGLATEQYF. The DNA of the CDR3 is TGTGCCAGCAGCCACCCGGGACTAGCCACCGAGCAGTACTTC.

In this sample, this clonotype turned up many times. The chain couples TRBV9 to TRBJ1-1; D is undetermined. Germline CDR1 SGDLS, CDR2 YYNGEE. The CDR3 runs 13 residues. V was pared by 0 bases and J by 4 bases, with 7 bases between. CDR3: CASSVDWSTEAFF. As DNA, the CDR3 is TGTGCCAGCAGCGTAGACTGGAGCACTGAAGCTTTCTTT.

The J gene is TRBJ1-1, the V gene TRBV12-3 or TRBV12-4; D may be TRBD1 (5 bases). V dropped 2 bases and J dropped 10 bases, with 14 bases sitting between them. The CDR3 covers 13 residues. The CDR3 coding sequence is TGTGCCAGCAGTTTACGAAGGTCCGGGGGAGCTTTCTTT. Translated: CASSLRRSGGAFF.

This clonotype was observed many times. The CDR3 region is CASSPAQGAGEQFF. The CDR3 DNA is TGCGCCAGCAGCCCCGCCCAGGGGGCCGGTGAGCAGTTCTTC. The chain couples TRBV5-1 to TRBJ2-1; 8 positions agree with TRBD1. The germline V gene has CDR1 SGHRS and CDR2 YFSETQ. V was pared by 4 bases and J by 9 bases, with 9 bases of the junction left unmatched. This CDR3 contains 14 residues. Together with reference TRBV5-1 and TRBJ2-1, the CDR3 gives the full variable domain: KAGVTQTPRYLIKTRGQQVTLSCSPISGHRSVSWYQQTPGQGLQFLFEYFSETQRNKGNFPGRFSGRQFSNSRSEMNVSTLELGDSALYLCASSPAQGAGEQFFGPGTRLTVL.

At least ten counts were recorded for this clonotype. The chain employs TRBV28 and TRBJ2-7; TRBD1 agrees at 8 bases. Per germline, CDR1 MDHEN and CDR2 SYDVKM. CDR3 length: 13 residues. The V and J ends lost 7 bases and 5 bases, in that order; junction bases with no gene match: 7. The CDR3 is CASTPGGYHEQYF. The CDR3 coding sequence is TGTGCCAGCACCCCAGGGGGCTACCACGAGCAGTACTTC.

This clonotype has a count of ten or more. This chain uses TRBV29-1 with TRBJ2-1; maybe TRBD2 (5 bases). There are 12 residues in the CDR3. Trimming shortened V by 7 bases and J by 6 bases, and 13 bases separated the two germline ends. Per the germline V gene, CDR1 is SQVTM and CDR2 is ANQGSEA. The CDR3 reads CSGLISPNEQFF. Written as DNA, the CDR3 is TGCAGCGGACTAATTAGCCCCAATGAGCAGTTCTTC.

About this clonotype: A read error may produce the germline difference seen at one junction end. The J gene is TRBJ2-2, the V gene TRBV7-7, with 7 nucleotides matching TRBD1. CDR1 is SSHAT and CDR2 is FNYEAQ in the germline V gene (reference sequence). This CDR3 region has 15 residues. The CDR3 DNA sequence: TGTGCCAGCAGCTCAACGAGAACAGGGGAAGGGGAGCCGTTTTTT. Translated: CASSSTRTGEGEPFF.

This clonotype was detected ten times or more. This chain joins TRBV7-2 and TRBJ2-4, with 7 bases matching TRBD1. J lost 7 bases, V lost 2 bases, and 14 bases had no gene match. The CDR3 is made up of 17 amino acids. From germline, CDR1 is SGHTA and CDR2 FQGNSA. The DNA for the CDR3 is TGTGCCAGCAGCTTACAGGTCTCCGGACAGGTCCGGAACATTCAGTACTTC. This sequence encodes CASSLQVSGQVRNIQYF.

This clonotype showed up many times. The chain recombines TRBV27 with TRBJ2-7; 7 bases fit TRBD2. From germline, CDR1 is MNHEY and CDR2 SMNVEV (reference sequence). This CDR3 contains 14 residues. Unmatched junction bases numbered 5, after V lost 3 bases and J lost 3 bases. CDR3 sequence reads: CASSFSGWHYEQYF. The CDR3 DNA follows: TGTGCCAGCAGTTTTAGCGGGTGGCACTACGAGCAGTACTTC.

This clonotype was observed many times. This chain links TRBV28 with TRBJ1-5; D is undetermined. The V gene's germline CDR1 is MDHEN and CDR2 SYDVKM. The V gene lost 6 bases and the J gene lost 10 bases, with 16 bases spanning the gap. The CDR3 contains 13 residues. This chain's CDR3 is CASRPETPRPQHF. DNA for the CDR3: TGTGCCAGCAGACCAGAAACCCCCCGACCCCAGCATTTT.